These T cell receptor beta chains were read from a single sample in a study of CD8+ T cells in alopecia areata. Here immunoSEQ multiplex PCR was the method, and the copy in TCRdb shows in-frame clones only, minus some. The data hold more than 200,000 clones, with around 66% observed a single time. This specimen was CD4+ T cells sorted from blood, taken around week 46, from a patient treated with tofacitinib. The receptors come from a human donor with alopecia areata. Each CDR3 is given with its conserved first and last residue. The D gene is left open where the match is weak. Only part of the rows carry a size: once, few, many, or a class if the clone is expanded.

J | D | V | size | DNA | CDR3
TRBJ1-5 | - | TRBV2 | - | TGTGCCAGCAGCGCGGGCCCTCAGCCCCAGCATTTT | CASSAGPQPQHF
TRBJ2-2 | TRBD2 | TRBV9 | - | TGTGCCAGCAGCGTCGGACTAGCTTTTACGCCGGGCACCGGGGAGCTGTTTTTT | CASSVGLAFTPGTGELFF
TRBJ1-1 | - | TRBV2 | - | TGTGCCAGCAGAGGGGACTTAGGTAACACTGAAGCTTTCTTT | CASRGDLGNTEAFF
TRBJ1-5 | - | TRBV29-1 | - | TGCAGCGCACTTGCAGGTTTCAATCAGCCCCAGCATTTT | CSALAGFNQPQHF
TRBJ2-7 | - | TRBV29-1 | - | TGCAGCGTTGGATATAAGGGAACCTACGAGCAGTACTTC | CSVGYKGTYEQYF
TRBJ2-1 | - | TRBV4-3 | - | TGCGCCAGCAGCCAAGATGTGGCGGTCGGTGAGCAGTTCTTC | CASSQDVAVGEQFF
TRBJ2-1 | - | TRBV5-1 | - | TGCGCCAGCACTGGGGATAACTACAATGAGCAGTTCTTC | CASTGDNYNEQFF
TRBJ1-2 | - | TRBV28 | - | TGTGCCAGCAGTGTCAGGGTAGAGGGCTACACCTTC | CASSVRVEGYTF
TRBJ2-2 | - | TRBV5-1 | - | TGCGCCAGCAGCTTAGACGGGGGCCGGACCGGGGAGCTGTTTTTT | CASSLDGGRTGELFF
TRBJ2-4 | - | TRBV2 | - | TGTGCCAGCAGAAGGGACTTAGGGTCTTCAATAGGCAAAAACATTCAGTACTTC | CASRRDLGSSIGKNIQYF
TRBJ2-7 | TRBD2 | TRBV7-2 | - | TGTGCCAGCAGCTTAGCGGGGGGACTAGCGTTTACCTCAGAATGGGAGCAGTACTTC | CASSLAGGLAFTSEWEQYF
TRBJ1-1 | TRBD1 | TRBV11-2 | - | TGTGCCAGCAGGGGAGGACAGGCCCCAGCCCAGGCTTTCTTT | CASRGGQAPAQAFF
TRBJ2-7 | - | TRBV5-1 | few | TGCGCCAGCAGCTTGGGGGGCAGGGCCAACGAGCAGTACTTC | CASSLGGRANEQYF
TRBJ2-3 | - | TRBV5-1 | - | TGCGCCAGCAGCTTGCCCGTCGGCACAGATACGCAGTATTTT | CASSLPVGTDTQYF
TRBJ1-5 | - | TRBV2 | - | TGTGCCAGCAGTGAATGGGGTGTAAGTAGCAATCAGCCCCAGCATTTT | CASSEWGVSSNQPQHF
TRBJ1-4 | TRBD1 | TRBV11-2 | - | TGTGCCAGCAGCATCGGACAGGGAGGATCTGAAAAACTGTTTTTT | CASSIGQGGSEKLFF
TRBJ2-1 | - | TRBV14 | few | TGTGCCAGCAGCCAAGATTTCAGGGGTCCTTACAATGAGCAGTTCTTC | CASSQDFRGPYNEQFF
TRBJ2-3 | - | TRBV10-1 | - | TGCGCCAGCTCCGGTCGGGTAGATACGCAGTATTTT | CASSGRVDTQYF
TRBJ2-7 | - | TRBV6-1 | - | TGTGCCAGCATCAGAGGAGGGGACCTTACGTCCGAGCAGTACTTC | CASIRGGDLTSEQYF
TRBJ2-1 | TRBD2 | TRBV29-1 | few | TGCAGCGTTGAGCGGGCTAGCGGGGGGGTGAGCTCCTACAATGAGCAGTTCTTC | CSVERASGGVSSYNEQFF
TRBJ2-5 | - | TRBV10-1 | many | TGCGCCAGCACCTGTACGGGGAGACAAGAGACCCAGTACTTC | CASTCTGRQETQYF
TRBJ2-7 | - | TRBV29-1 | - | TGCAGCGTTGTGCAGGAGTTGACCTACGAGCAGTACTTC | CSVVQELTYEQYF
TRBJ1-6 | - | TRBV7-2 | - | TGTGCCAGCAGCCTCGTGGCCGGTCCCCTCCACTTT | CASSLVAGPLHF
TRBJ2-7 | TRBD2 | TRBV2 | - | TGTGCCAGCCGAAGAGCGGGGGGGACCTACGAGCAGTACTTC | CASRRAGGTYEQYF
TRBJ1-2 | - | TRBV4-3 | - | TGCGCCAGCAGCCAATGGCCAACCGTCTATGGCTACACCTTC | CASSQWPTVYGYTF
TRBJ2-1 | TRBD1 | TRBV4-3 | - | TGCGCCAGCAGCCGACAAGGGTCGGGACAGGGCCCCTACAATGAGCAGTTCTTC | CASSRQGSGQGPYNEQFF
TRBJ2-5 | TRBD2 | TRBV30 | - | TGTGCCTGGCATAGCGGGGGGGACCAAGAGACCCAGTACTTC | CAWHSGGDQETQYF
TRBJ2-5 | TRBD2 | TRBV2 | - | TGTGCCAGCAGGGAAAGCGGGAGATTACAAGAGACCCAGTACTTC | CASRESGRLQETQYF
TRBJ1-1 | - | TRBV11-2 | - | TGTGCCAGCAGCTTAATCGCAGGGCCGAACACTGAAGCTTTCTTT | CASSLIAGPNTEAFF
TRBJ2-3 | TRBD2 | TRBV11-2 | - | TGTGCCAGCAGCTTACACAGGCTAGCGGGGGGGCAAGATACGCAGTATTTT | CASSLHRLAGGQDTQYF
TRBJ2-3 | TRBD2 | TRBV5-4 | many | TGTGCCAGCAGCTCCTCTGGCGGGGGGTTAGATACGCAGTATTTT | CASSSSGGGLDTQYF
TRBJ2-5 | - | TRBV29-1 | - | TGCAGCGTTGAGGGCAGGGGTTGGGAGACCCAGTACTTC | CSVEGRGWETQYF
TRBJ2-6 | - | TRBV29-1 | few | TGCAGCGTTGATGCGGGGACTGGGGCCAACGTCCTGACTTTC | CSVDAGTGANVLTF
TRBJ1-3 | - | TRBV29-1 | - | TGCAGCGTTGAGAAGGTAGCGGGAAACACCATATATTTT | CSVEKVAGNTIYF
TRBJ2-5 | - | TRBV29-1 | - | TGCAGCGTTGTAAGTGACACGCTCCCCCAAGAGACCCAGTACTTC | CSVVSDTLPQETQYF
TRBJ2-2 | - | TRBV4-3 | few | TGCGCCAGCAGCCAACCCCCTCTAGGAGCCGGGGAGCTGTTTTTT | CASSQPPLGAGELFF
TRBJ1-2 | - | TRBV29-1 | - | TGCAGCGTTGAAGATTCACGGATCAACTATGGCTACACCTTC | CSVEDSRINYGYTF
TRBJ2-3 | - | TRBV4-3 | - | TGCGCCAGCAGCCAAGGTCCGATCGGGACAGATACGCAGTATTTT | CASSQGPIGTDTQYF
TRBJ1-2 | - | TRBV29-1 | - | TGCAGCGTGGGGGCCGGTATGACCCCGAACTATGGCTACACCTTC | CSVGAGMTPNYGYTF
TRBJ1-2 | - | TRBV19 | - | TGTGCCAGTAGTACGGACGGCAAAAACTATGGCTACACCTTC | CASSTDGKNYGYTF
TRBJ1-1 | - | TRBV29-1 | - | TGCAGCGTCCAGACAGGGAACACTGAAGCTTTCTTT | CSVQTGNTEAFF
TRBJ2-1 | TRBD2 | TRBV18 | many | TGTGCCAGCTCACCAAGAGCCCCTAGCGGGGGGACCTACAATGAGCAGTTCTTC | CASSPRAPSGGTYNEQFF
TRBJ2-1 | TRBD2 | TRBV7-9 | - | TGTGCCAGCAGCTTGGGACTAGCGGGGACCAATGAGCAGTTCTTC | CASSLGLAGTNEQFF
TRBJ1-2 | TRBD1 | TRBV11-2 | - | TGTGCCAGCAGCCAAGGACAGGGCCGTAACTATGGCTACACCTTC | CASSQGQGRNYGYTF
TRBJ2-7 | - | TRBV25-1 | - | TGTGCCAGCAGTGAATTTGAGGTGCAGTACTTC | CASSEFEVQYF
TRBJ1-4 | - | TRBV7-8 | - | TGTGCCAGCAGCTTAGACTGGGGCGGAAAACTGTTTTTT | CASSLDWGGKLFF
TRBJ2-1 | TRBD2 | TRBV7-2 | once | TGTGCCAGCAGCCCGAAGCGGGGGGGCTACAATGAGCAGTTCTTC | CASSPKRGGYNEQFF
TRBJ1-5 | - | TRBV19 | few | TGTGCCAGTAGTATAGGACCTCAGAGCAATCAGCCCCAGCATTTT | CASSIGPQSNQPQHF
TRBJ2-1 | TRBD1 | TRBV30 | - | TGTGCCTCAGGGGGTCATTCACACAATGAGCAGTTCTTC | CASGGHSHNEQFF
TRBJ1-1 | TRBD1 | TRBV5-1 | - | TGCGCCAGCAGCACGACAGGGAGGGGAGGTGAAGCTTTCTTT | CASSTTGRGGEAFF
TRBJ2-7 | - | TRBV29-1 | - | TGCAGCGTTGGAGGGGTCAACGAGCAGTACTTC | CSVGGVNEQYF
TRBJ2-2 | - | TRBV6-6 | once | TGTGCCAGCAGTTACAGGGATTCCGGGGAGCTGTTTTTT | CASSYRDSGELFF
TRBJ2-3 | - | TRBV5-1 | - | TGCGCCAGCCGCAAACTAGCCTCCACTATCACAGATACGCAGTATTTT | CASRKLASTITDTQYF
TRBJ2-2 | - | TRBV29-1 | - | TGCAGCGTTGGGTTCACCGGGGAGCTGTTTTTT | CSVGFTGELFF
TRBJ1-5 | - | TRBV4-1 | - | TGCGCCAGCAGCCAAGAAAGGGTTCCCCAGCCCCAGCATTTT | CASSQERVPQPQHF
TRBJ2-7 | - | TRBV12-5 | - | TGTGCTAGTGGGCCCGGCTCAGGCAGCTCCTACGAGCAGTACTTC | CASGPGSGSSYEQYF
TRBJ2-1 | - | TRBV20-1 | few | TGCAGTGGCCTTTGGGACAATGAGCAGTTCTTC | CSGLWDNEQFF
TRBJ2-7 | - | TRBV11-2 | few | TGTGCCAGCACAGGGAACTACGAGCAGTACTTC | CASTGNYEQYF
TRBJ2-3 | TRBD2 | TRBV11-2 | few | TGTGCCAGCAGCTTAGAGGGATTGTGGCGGGGGTCAGCTCGGACAGATACGCAGTATTTT | CASSLEGLWRGSARTDTQYF
TRBJ1-6 | TRBD1 | TRBV5-1 | - | TGCGCCAGCAGCGAGGAGGGACAGAAGAATTCACCCCTCCACTTT | CASSEEGQKNSPLHF